Listed below are T cell receptor beta chains from one sample, sequenced in a study of tumor-infiltrating lymphocytes in primary liver carcinoma. In TCRdb, the multiplex PCR reads were re-called with MiXCR into one record per CDR3 protein. The sample holds some 120,000 distinct CDR3 sequences, around two thirds seen once. The sequencing input was liver tumor tissue from sampling region 1. These receptors all stem from a woman aged 60-70 years with primary liver carcinoma and hepatitis B virus infection. The CDR3 runs from the conserved cysteine through the conserved F or W. Each record gives: D gene, clone size, V gene, CDR3 length, J gene, CDR3 DNA, CDR3 protein. A D gene is named only where the DNA matches it firmly. Rows may omit the clone size; those that give it use once, few, many or a size class.

D: NA
size: NA
V: TRBV20-1
length: 18
J: TRBJ2-1
DNA: TGCAGTGCTAGAGATCTAACGGCTAGCCAGGGATCATACAATGAGCAGTTCTTC
CDR3: CSARDLTASQGSYNEQFF

D: NA
size: many
V: TRBV4-1
length: 18
J: TRBJ1-4
DNA: TGCGCCAGCAGCCAAGAAGAGGGGAGGGGGGATCGGCAAGAAAAACTGTTTTTT
CDR3: CASSQEEGRGDRQEKLFF

D: TRBD1
size: NA
V: TRBV19
length: 17
J: TRBJ1-5
DNA: TGTGCCAGTAGTCCCCTTCCCAGACAGGGGGCGTCTCAGCCCCAGCATTTT
CDR3: CASSPLPRQGASQPQHF

D: TRBD2
size: once
V: TRBV11-2
length: 15
J: TRBJ2-3
DNA: TGTGCCAGCAGCTTAGGAGCGGGAAGCGGTGATACGCAGTATTTT
CDR3: CASSLGAGSGDTQYF

D: NA
size: NA
V: TRBV4-1
length: 19
J: TRBJ2-6
DNA: TGCGCCAGCAGCCAAAAGTGGGGGGGACAAGGCTCTGGGGCCAACGTCCTGACTTTC
CDR3: CASSQKWGGQGSGANVLTF

D: TRBD1
size: NA
V: TRBV4-1
length: 17
J: TRBJ2-1
DNA: TGCGCCAGTAGCCAAGATGGGACAGGGGCTCCCTACATTGAGCAGTTCTTC
CDR3: CASSQDGTGAPYIEQFF

D: NA
size: many
V: TRBV5-6
length: 14
J: TRBJ1-4
DNA: TGTGCCAGCAGCCTGGGAACAACTAATGAAAAACTGTTTTTT
CDR3: CASSLGTTNEKLFF

D: TRBD2
size: NA
V: TRBV5-1
length: 16
J: TRBJ2-3
DNA: TGCGCCAGCAGCTGGACTAGCGGGGGACCGGCAGATACGCAGTATTTT
CDR3: CASSWTSGGPADTQYF

D: NA
size: NA
V: TRBV28
length: 16
J: TRBJ1-2
DNA: TGTGCCAGCAGTTTAAATTCTCCGGGAAAGGGTAAAGGCTACACCTTC
CDR3: CASSLNSPGKGKGYTF

D: TRBD1
size: many
V: TRBV11-1
length: 15
J: TRBJ2-3
DNA: TGTGCCAGCAGCTCGGGACAGGCTGGCACAGATACGCAGTATTTT
CDR3: CASSSGQAGTDTQYF

D: NA
size: NA
V: TRBV30
length: 14
J: TRBJ2-7
DNA: TGTGCCTGGAGTCGGACTACCGTCGGCTACGATCAGTACTTC
CDR3: CAWSRTTVGYDQYF

D: TRBD1
size: many
V: TRBV5-6
length: 13
J: TRBJ1-1
DNA: TGTGCCAGCAGTTTGACAGGGGGCACTGAAGCTTTCTTT
CDR3: CASSLTGGTEAFF

D: NA
size: NA
V: TRBV4-1
length: 19
J: TRBJ1-1
DNA: TGCGCCAGCAGCCGAGCCGGCTGGGGGGCCTCTCAGATGAACACTGAAGCTTTCTTT
CDR3: CASSRAGWGASQMNTEAFF

D: NA
size: NA
V: TRBV20-1
length: 14
J: TRBJ1-2
DNA: TGCAGTGCTAAACGGGACCGCCTTAACTATGGCTACACCTTC
CDR3: CSAKRDRLNYGYTF

D: NA
size: NA
V: TRBV7-3
length: 13
J: TRBJ2-7
DNA: TGTGTCAGCAGCTTAACTACAGGGACCGAGCAGTACTTC
CDR3: CVSSLTTGTEQYF

D: NA
size: many
V: TRBV29-1
length: 12
J: TRBJ2-2
DNA: TGCAGCGGACATTCGGGCACCGGGGAGCTGTTTTTT
CDR3: CSGHSGTGELFF

D: TRBD2
size: NA
V: TRBV29-1
length: 15
J: TRBJ2-2
DNA: TGCAGCGGCCGGGCCGGGACTAGGGACACCCGGGAGCTGTTTTTT
CDR3: CSGRAGTRDTRELFF

D: NA
size: medium-sized
V: TRBV11-2
length: 15
J: TRBJ2-2
DNA: TGTGCCAGCAGCTTATGGCCTAGCGTAGCCGGGGAGCTGTTTTTT
CDR3: CASSLWPSVAGELFF

D: NA
size: NA
V: TRBV7-8
length: 16
J: TRBJ1-6
DNA: TGTGCCAGCAGCTTAGGGCAGGCGCTGGGGTATTCATCCCTCCACTTT
CDR3: CASSLGQALGYSSLHF

D: NA
size: many
V: TRBV29-1
length: 13
J: TRBJ2-7
DNA: TGCAGCGTTGTATTCCGGGCTGGCTACGAGCAGTACTTC
CDR3: CSVVFRAGYEQYF

D: NA
size: many
V: TRBV14
length: 14
J: TRBJ2-7
DNA: TGTGCCAGCAGCCCGGACAGCATCTCCTACGAGCAGTACTTC
CDR3: CASSPDSISYEQYF

D: TRBD1
size: NA
V: TRBV11-2
length: 14
J: TRBJ1-1
DNA: TGTGCCAGCAGCCCCGGACAGGGCAAGCGGGAAGCTTTCTTT
CDR3: CASSPGQGKREAFF

D: TRBD1
size: few
V: TRBV5-4
length: 14
J: TRBJ2-5
DNA: TGTGCCAGCAGCCCGGGGACAGCCCAAGAGACCCAGTACTTC
CDR3: CASSPGTAQETQYF

D: NA
size: many
V: TRBV29-1
length: 13
J: TRBJ1-2
DNA: TGCAGCGTTGAAAGACAGGTTAACTATGGCTACACCTTC
CDR3: CSVERQVNYGYTF

D: NA
size: NA
V: TRBV5-4
length: 11
J: TRBJ2-1
DNA: TGTGCCAGCAGCTTGAGTTCTGAGCAGTTCTTC
CDR3: CASSLSSEQFF

D: TRBD1
size: few
V: TRBV12-5
length: 14
J: TRBJ2-3
DNA: TGTGCTAGTGGTTCCGACAGGGGCACAGATACGCAGTATTTT
CDR3: CASGSDRGTDTQYF

D: NA
size: NA
V: TRBV7-8
length: 18
J: TRBJ2-2
DNA: TGTGTCAGCAGCTTAACTAGCAGACGATCTACGAACACCGGGGAGCTGTTTTTT
CDR3: CVSSLTSRRSTNTGELFF

D: NA
size: NA
V: TRBV11-2
length: 15
J: TRBJ2-3
DNA: TGTGCCAGCAGCTTAGTCTGTGCTAGCACAGATACGCGGTATTTT
CDR3: CASSLVCASTDTRYF

D: NA
size: many
V: TRBV29-1
length: 14
J: TRBJ2-3
DNA: TGCAGCGTTAAATTCTCTCCCGGGGGAGATACGCAGTATTTT
CDR3: CSVKFSPGGDTQYF

D: TRBD2
size: NA
V: TRBV7-9
length: 19
J: TRBJ2-1
DNA: TGTGCCAGCTGCTTAAAAAGAGGTGGTAGCGGGAGTATTGTCAATGAGCAGTTCTTC
CDR3: CASCLKRGGSGSIVNEQFF

D: NA
size: NA
V: TRBV20-1
length: 16
J: TRBJ1-1
DNA: TGCAGTGCTAGAGATTTACGGCAGGGAGGGAACACTGAAGCTTTCTTT
CDR3: CSARDLRQGGNTEAFF

D: NA
size: many
V: TRBV6-2/TRBV6-3
length: 13
J: TRBJ2-7
DNA: TGTGCCAGCGGGAAGGGTTCTAGCTACGAGCAGTACTTC
CDR3: CASGKGSSYEQYF

D: NA
size: NA
V: TRBV11-1
length: 17
J: TRBJ2-2
DNA: TGTGCTAGCAGCGCACGGCCATTCCTAGTTAACACCTGGGAGCTGTTTTTT
CDR3: CASSARPFLVNTWELFF

D: NA
size: NA
V: TRBV11-1
length: 14
J: TRBJ2-7
DNA: TGTGCCAGCAGCCCCCGAGACATGGGATACGAGCAGTACTTC
CDR3: CASSPRDMGYEQYF

D: NA
size: NA
V: TRBV29-1
length: 13
J: TRBJ2-5
DNA: TGCAGCGTGTATTCGGGTTTTCAAGAGACCCAGTACTTC
CDR3: CSVYSGFQETQYF

D: NA
size: NA
V: TRBV12-3/TRBV12-4
length: 12
J: TRBJ1-2
DNA: TGTGCCAGCAATTTGGGGGGCAGGGTCTACACCTTC
CDR3: CASNLGGRVYTF

D: TRBD1
size: NA
V: TRBV29-1
length: 15
J: TRBJ2-5
DNA: TGCAGCGTTGAAGGCCAGACAGGGTCCATAGAGACCCAGTACTTC
CDR3: CSVEGQTGSIETQYF

D: NA
size: NA
V: TRBV18
length: 21
J: TRBJ2-3
DNA: TGTGCCAGCTCACCACGACGCCCGGGGGGCAGGGATACGACGAGCACAGATACGCAGTATTTT
CDR3: CASSPRRPGGRDTTSTDTQYF

D: NA
size: once
V: TRBV6-6
length: 14
J: TRBJ1-1
DNA: TGTGTCAGCATCAGAGGCGGTGTAGACACTGAAGCTTCCTTT
CDR3: CVSIRGGVDTEASF

D: NA
size: many
V: TRBV4-2
length: 14
J: TRBJ1-3
DNA: TGTGCCAGCAGCCAAGACTTTTCGGTGGTCACCATATATTTT
CDR3: CASSQDFSVVTIYF

D: NA
size: NA
V: TRBV11-1
length: 13
J: TRBJ2-2
DNA: TGTGCCAGCCAAGGAGAAGGTACCGGGGAGCTGCTTTTT
CDR3: CASQGEGTGELLF

D: NA
size: NA
V: TRBV29-1
length: 16
J: TRBJ2-1
DNA: TGCAGCGTTGAAGATCAGGGTCGGAGGACCAACAATGGGCAGTTCTTC
CDR3: CSVEDQGRRTNNGQFF

D: NA
size: once
V: TRBV11-2
length: 15
J: TRBJ2-1
DNA: TGTGCCAGCAGTTTAGCCCCCTCAGCATACAGTGAGCAGTTCTTC
CDR3: CASSLAPSAYSEQFF

D: NA
size: NA
V: TRBV30
length: 14
J: TRBJ1-4
DNA: TGTGACCGGAGTCTAGGCGGGCTCGGTGAAAAACTGTTCTTT
CDR3: CDRSLGGLGEKLFF

D: TRBD2
size: many
V: TRBV5-6
length: 14
J: TRBJ2-3
DNA: TGTGCCAGCAGCTCGTCAGCGGGAGCAGATACGCAGTATTTT
CDR3: CASSSSAGADTQYF

D: TRBD2
size: many
V: TRBV7-9
length: 15
J: TRBJ2-3
DNA: TGTGCCAGCCTTCTAGCGGGAGGCAGCACAGATACGCAGTATTTT
CDR3: CASLLAGGSTDTQYF

D: NA
size: NA
V: TRBV13
length: 13
J: TRBJ1-1
DNA: TGTGCAAGCAGCCCCCTACCTGGCACTGAAGATTTCTTT
CDR3: CASSPLPGTEDFF

D: NA
size: few
V: TRBV5-1
length: 14
J: TRBJ2-2
DNA: TGCGCCAGTCGACTCGCGCCTCCAACCGGGGAGCTGTTTTTT
CDR3: CASRLAPPTGELFF

D: NA
size: few
V: TRBV13
length: 12
J: TRBJ2-1
DNA: TGTGCCAGCAGCGGCGCTCGGGGTGAGCAGTTCTTC
CDR3: CASSGARGEQFF

D: NA
size: once
V: TRBV11-2
length: 15
J: TRBJ2-3
DNA: TGTGCCAGGAGCTCTACGGCGCAAAACACTGATACGCAGTATTTT
CDR3: CARSSTAQNTDTQYF